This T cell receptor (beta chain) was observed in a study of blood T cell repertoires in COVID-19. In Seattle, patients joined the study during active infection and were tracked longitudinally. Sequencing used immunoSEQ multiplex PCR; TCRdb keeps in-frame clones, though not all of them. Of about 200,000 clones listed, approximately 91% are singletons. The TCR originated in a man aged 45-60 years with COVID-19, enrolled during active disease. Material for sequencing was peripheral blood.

The CDR3 protein is CASSLVAGGPLDTQYF. DNA for the CDR3: TGCGCCAGCAGCCTCGTAGCGGGAGGGCCATTGGATACGCAGTATTTT. J is TRBJ2-3 and V is TRBV5-1; 11 bases agree with TRBD2. CDR1 and CDR2 (germline): SGHRS, YFSETQ. The CDR3 totals 16 residues. The V and J ends lost 4 bases and 6 bases, in that order; junction bases with no gene match: 10.